One sample yielded the 27 T cell receptor beta chains listed below, sequenced in a study of OX40 agonist ivuxolimab in advanced cancers. Only in-frame clones appear in the TCRdb table, and some are missing; sequencing was by immunoSEQ multiplex PCR. The sample includes 80,000 to 95,000 clones, roughly 85% of them seen just once. The material was CD4+ or CD8+ T cells sorted from blood, obtained in a trial of the OX40 agonist ivuxolimab. These receptors all come from an adult with an advanced solid tumor such as melanoma, head and neck, liver or kidney cancer.

The chain is built from TRBV10-1 and TRBJ1-4; TRBD1 might be the D (5 bases). Trimming took off 5 bases at V and 8 bases at J, with 12 bases between the two ends. This CDR3 spans 13 amino acids. The germline V gene has CDR1 WNHNN and CDR2 SYGVQD (reference sequence). The CDR3 here is CASSPTEGEKLFF. CDR3 bases: TGCGCCAGCAGTCCGACGGAGGGGGAAAAACTGTTTTTT.

V usage is TRBV5-5 and J usage is TRBJ1-2; D might be TRBD1 (5 bases). V was pared by 0 bases and J by 1 base, with 10 bases between. CDR3 length: 15 amino acids. Germline CDR1 is SGHKS and CDR2 is YYEKEE (reference sequence). The CDR3 nucleotides read TGTGCCAGCAGCTTGGCCGACAGACTTAACTATGGCTACACCTTC. It codes for CASSLADRLNYGYTF.

This clone was seen a few times. V usage is TRBV18 and J usage is TRBJ1-1; tentative D call: TRBD1 (6 bases). V was shortened by 3 bases and J by 11 bases, with 16 bases between the two germline ends. The CDR3 consists of 13 residues. CDR1 and CDR2 from the germline V gene are KGHSH and LQKENI. The CDR3 is CASSPGAEGRAFF. The DNA for the CDR3 is TGTGCCAGCTCACCGGGGGCCGAAGGACGGGCTTTCTTT.

The count of this clone is one. The chain uses TRBV2 and TRBJ2-7; D possibly uses TRBD1 or TRBD2 (7 bases each). This CDR3 comprises 17 residues. Germline V CDR1 and CDR2: SNHLY, FYNNEI. Trimming pared 3 bases from V and 1 base from J, leaving 19 bases between. The CDR3 coding sequence is TGTGCCAGCAGTGATTCCCTAGGGGGCGGGAGTTCCTACGAGCAGTACTTC. This translates into CASSDSLGGGSSYEQYF.

The chain links TRBV6-6 to TRBJ2-7; possibly TRBD2 for D (5 bases). Looked up from germline, CDR1 is MNHNY and CDR2 is SVGAGI (reference sequence). Deletions cut 6 bases from V and 9 bases from J, with 15 bases between. CDR3 length equals 12 residues. CDR3 in DNA: TGTGCCAGCAGAGGACCCACTGCGGGGCAGTACTTC. This encodes CASRGPTAGQYF.

The rearrangement uses TRBV7-2 and TRBJ2-3; perhaps TRBD1 as D (6 bases). CDR1 and CDR2 (germline): SGHTA, FQGNSA. V was pared by 2 bases and J by 3 bases, with 15 bases between. This CDR3 comprises 16 residues. The CDR3 bases are TGTGCCAGCAGCTTAAAGGGACCAAGGGGGACAGATACGCAGTATTTT. Residues: CASSLKGPRGTDTQYF.

The gene calls are TRBV28 and TRBJ1-5; 12 nucleotides agree with TRBD1. The V gene end was trimmed by 4 bases and the J gene end by 5 bases; junction bases not matched to a gene: 9. In germline, CDR1 is MDHEN, CDR2 SYDVKM. This CDR3 is 17 amino acids long. CDR3 residues: CASSSRDRGPGHQPQHF. CDR3 nucleotides: TGTGCCAGCAGTTCACGGGACAGGGGGCCGGGGCATCAGCCCCAGCATTTT.

This chain links TRBV2 with TRBJ1-1; 7 bases are a match to TRBD1. The CDR3 length is 14 residues. Trimming at V came to 6 bases and at J to 2 bases, leaving 6 bases not matched to a gene. Looked up from germline, CDR1 is SNHLY and CDR2 is FYNNEI. The CDR3 region has the DNA TGTGCCAGCAGGATAGACAGGGCAAACACTGAAGCTTTCTTT. The encoded protein is CASRIDRANTEAFF.

J is TRBJ2-7 and V is TRBV7-6; TRBD2 is a possible D gene (6 bases). CDR3 length: 13 amino acids. The germline V gene encodes CDR1 SGHVS and CDR2 FNYEAQ. V lost 4 bases and J lost 6, with 13 bases in between. In nucleotides, the CDR3 is TGTGCCAGCAGCTGGGACTCTACATCCGAGCAGTACTTC. Translation gives CASSWDSTSEQYF. The full variable domain, completed using reference TRBV7-6 and TRBJ2-7, is GAGVSQSPRYKVTKRGQDVALRCDPISGHVSLYWYRQALGQGPEFLTYFNYEAQQDKSGLPNDRFSAERPEGSISTLTIQRTEQRDSAMYRCASSWDSTSEQYFGPGTRLTVT.

V and J are TRBV11-2 and TRBJ1-1, with D perhaps TRBD1 (5 bases). The length of the CDR3 is 13 residues. V lost 1 base to trimming and J lost 9 bases, with 12 bases between them. From germline, CDR1 is SGHAT and CDR2 FQNNGV. CDR3 sequence reads: CASSLGRDGKAFF. CDR3 coding DNA: TGTGCCAGCAGCTTAGGTAGGGACGGCAAAGCTTTCTTT. Based on the CDR3 plus reference TRBV11-2 and TRBJ1-1, the full variable domain is EAGVAQSPRYKIIEKRQSVAFWCNPISGHATLYWYQQILGQGPKLLIQFQNNGVVDDSQLPKDRFSAERLKGVDSTLKIQPAKLEDSAVYLCASSLGRDGKAFFGQGTRLTVV.

This chain uses TRBV6-1 with TRBJ2-1; weak D call: TRBD1 (5 bases). The V end was cut by 7 bases, the J end by 3 bases, with 10 bases between. The CDR3 sequence is 13 residues long. CDR1 is MNHNS, CDR2 SASEGT, per germline. The CDR3 reads CASTLDSYNEQFF. The CDR3 DNA reads as TGTGCCAGCACCCTAGACAGCTACAATGAGCAGTTCTTC.

V is TRBV19 and J is TRBJ2-3; a weak D match, TRBD2 (6 bases). The CDR3 sequence is 15 residues long. With 3 bases removed from V and 2 bases from J, the gap between germline ends came to 12 bases. Germline V gene sequence: CDR1 LNHDA, CDR2 SQIVND (reference sequence). The CDR3 DNA sequence: TGTGCCAGTAGTATCATAGCGGAGTACACAGATACGCAGTATTTT. Its protein product is CASSIIAEYTDTQYF.

V usage is TRBV18 and J usage is TRBJ2-7; D remains ambiguous. With 0 bases removed from V and 3 bases from J, the gap between germline ends came to 6 bases. CDR3 length: 13 amino acids. Germline CDR1 is KGHSH and CDR2 is LQKENI. The CDR3 nucleotides are TGTGCCAGCTCACCACCAGTCGACTACGAGCAGTACTTC. It codes for CASSPPVDYEQYF.

The chain carries TRBV5-1 and TRBJ2-5; 10 bases line up with TRBD2. Germline V lookup: CDR1 SGHRS, CDR2 YFSETQ. The CDR3 sequence is 16 residues long. The ends lost 2 bases at V and 2 bases at J; junction bases unmatched: 6. The CDR3 sequence is CASSFSPAGGQETQYF. DNA of the CDR3: TGCGCCAGCAGCTTTTCCCCAGCGGGGGGGCAAGAGACCCAGTACTTC.

The chain couples TRBV7-2 to TRBJ1-5, with 7 bases matching TRBD1. This CDR3 spans 15 amino acids. V shed 2 bases and J 5 bases; nucleotides not matched to a gene: 6. The germline gives CDR1 SGHTA, CDR2 FQGNSA. The CDR3: CASSLRSGGDQPQHF. CDR3 bases: TGTGCCAGCAGCTTAAGGTCAGGGGGGGATCAGCCCCAGCATTTT.

This clone was seen only once. This rearrangement joins TRBV5-6 to TRBJ1-3; 8 nucleotides match TRBD1. Unmatched junction bases numbered 7, after V lost 4 bases and J lost 10 bases. This CDR3 is 13 amino acids long. Germline values: CDR1 SGHDT, CDR2 YYEEEE. The CDR3 region is CASSIWDRLTIYF. The CDR3 region has the DNA TGTGCCAGCAGCATCTGGGACAGGTTAACCATATATTTT.

V is TRBV10-3 and J is TRBJ1-5; D might be TRBD1 (6 bases). This CDR3 region has 14 residues. The ends were cut back, 2 bases at V and 4 bases at J, with 9 bases in the middle. Germline-derived CDR1 and CDR2 are ENHRY and SYGVKD. CDR3 sequence: CAISERGGNQPQHF. The CDR3 DNA is TGTGCCATCAGTGAGAGGGGGGGGAATCAGCCCCAGCATTTT.

The genes are TRBV6-6 and TRBJ1-5; D is unclear. This CDR3 is built from 15 residues. Trimming stripped 4 bases from V and 5 bases from J, with 15 bases between. CDR1 and CDR2 (germline): MNHNY, SVGAGI (reference sequence). In DNA form, the CDR3 reads TGTGCCAGCAGTTCAAACCCCGGCAGGTATCAGCCCCAGCATTTT. Translated, it gives CASSSNPGRYQPQHF.

This clone occurred a few times. The chain employs TRBV6-6 and TRBJ1-3, with D possibly matching TRBD1 (6 bases). Trimming stripped 2 bases from V and 0 bases from J, with 11 bases between. Germline-derived CDR1 and CDR2 are MNHNY and SVGAGI (reference sequence). The length of the CDR3 is 16 residues. This chain's CDR3 is CASSYQGSHSGNTIYF. For the CDR3, the DNA is TGTGCCAGCAGTTACCAGGGGTCCCACTCTGGAAACACCATATATTTT.

The J gene is TRBJ2-7, the V gene TRBV28; D unclear. Trimming removed 7 bases from V and 6 bases from J, with 28 bases in between. The CDR3 has 17 amino acids. CDR1 and CDR2 from the germline V gene are MDHEN and SYDVKM. CDR3 loop: CASNLRTMGRHFPEQYF. Written as DNA, the CDR3 is TGTGCCAGCAACCTACGTACCATGGGCCGACACTTCCCCGAGCAGTACTTC.

The chain joins TRBV4-3 to TRBJ2-1, with 10 bases matching TRBD2. Germline values: CDR1 LGHNA, CDR2 YSLEER. The CDR3 spans 15 residues. V gave up 2 bases and J gave up 10 bases; unmatched junction bases: 8. In DNA form, the CDR3 reads TGCGCCAGCAGCCAAATATGGGCTAGCGGGGGCGAGCAGTTCTTC. This gives the protein CASSQIWASGGEQFF.

The V gene is TRBV29-1, the J gene TRBJ1-4, with D hard to call. The CDR3 covers 12 residues. Germline loops: CDR1 SQVTM, CDR2 ANQGSEA. Trimming pared 4 bases from V and 8 bases from J, leaving 11 bases between. CDR3 DNA sequence: TGCAGCGTTGTCATCTTAGGAGAAAAACTGTTTTTT. The encoded protein is CSVVILGEKLFF.

The chain is built from TRBV30 and TRBJ1-5; D is perhaps TRBD1 (5 bases). Trimming cost V 5 bases and J 5 bases, with 13 bases left between them. The CDR3 contains 13 residues. Germline-derived CDR1 and CDR2 are GTSNPN and SVGIG (reference sequence). The CDR3 region has the DNA TGTGCCTGGGGGGGTAGGGAGCATCAGCCCCAGCATTTT. Protein product: CAWGGREHQPQHF.

J is TRBJ2-2 and V is TRBV7-6; D unresolved. CDR1 SGHVS and CDR2 FNYEAQ come from the germline V gene. The V gene lost 5 bases and the J gene lost 5 bases, with 18 bases spanning the gap. This CDR3 is built from 16 residues. The DNA for the CDR3 is TGTGCCAGCAGCCCCCTAGGGTCGGGCGTTACCGGGGAGCTGTTTTTT. As protein: CASSPLGSGVTGELFF.

The V gene is TRBV6-1, the J gene TRBJ1-1; D may be TRBD1 (5 bases). This CDR3 region has 13 residues. V was shortened by 4 bases and J by 11 bases, with 17 bases between the two germline ends. Germline lookup yields CDR1 MNHNS and CDR2 SASEGT. This CDR3 is CASSGRGGREAFF. The CDR3, as DNA: TGTGCCAGCAGTGGTAGGGGAGGAAGGGAGGCTTTCTTT.

This clone was observed once. The V call is TRBV6-1, the J call TRBJ2-7, with no clear D. This CDR3 has 12 residues. Trimming took 7 bases from V and 2 from J, leaving 9 bases between them. The germline V gene has CDR1 MNHNS and CDR2 SASEGT. The CDR3 sequence is CASIGDAYEQYF. DNA for the CDR3: TGTGCCAGCATCGGCGATGCCTACGAGCAGTACTTC.

In DNA, the CDR3 is TGTGCCAGCAGTTCACTAGTTAAAGTTTTCAATGAGCAGTTCTTC. This translates into CASSSLVKVFNEQFF. The J gene is TRBJ2-1, the V gene TRBV28, with a tentative D call TRBD2 (5 bases). Between the trimmed V and J ends, which lost 4 bases and 6 bases, there was a span of 16 bases. Germline CDR1 reads MDHEN; CDR2 reads SYDVKM. The CDR3 totals 15 residues.